What follows is one TCR beta chain and its context. Antigen: not known. The CDR3 has 13 residues. Germline V gene sequence: CDR1 LGHNT, CDR2 FRNRAP. The V and J ends lost 5 bases and 5 bases, in that order; junction bases with no gene match: 4. This specimen belongs to a study of OX40 agonist ivuxolimab in advanced cancers. Study context: Patients were dosed with the agonistic anti-OX40 (CD134) antibody ivuxolimab. In three patients, partial responses were observed, one with hepatocellular carcinoma and two with cutaneous melanoma.

Generated by immunoSEQ multiplex PCR, the TCRdb table keeps only in-frame clones and is missing some. The sample lists about 70,000 clones, 80% to 95% seen once, with roughly 7.5% in the top ten. General observations from the study: Expanded clones were, on average, more numerous in CD8+ T cells than in CD4+. Still undetermined is the antigen specificity of the expanded peripheral T cells.

The chain uses TRBV12-5 and TRBJ1-1; 8 bases fit TRBD1. The clonotype comes from an adult with an advanced solid tumor such as melanoma, head and neck, liver or kidney cancer. This specimen was CD4+ or CD8+ T cells sorted from blood, taken in a trial of the OX40 agonist ivuxolimab. CDR3 in DNA: TGTGCTAGTGGTCAACGACAGGGGACTGAAGCTTTCTTT. As protein: CASGQRQGTEAFF.